This passage covers 16 T cell receptor beta chains from one sample sequenced in a study of cytomegalovirus exposure and HLA in healthy donors. Primers: 60 Vbeta forward and 13 Jbeta reverse. Measured with immunoSEQ multiplex PCR; TCRdb has only the in-frame clones, and not every one. The table shows roughly 180,000 clones, with 76% occurring only once. Material: PBMCs. Receptors originate from a young man in good health and CMV-seronegative.

Only a few counts were recorded for this clone. The V call is TRBV2, the J call TRBJ2-2; 8 bases fit TRBD2. V lost 6 bases and J lost 6; bases outside the gene matches: 6. CDR3 length: 14 residues. The V gene's germline CDR1 is SNHLY and CDR2 FYNNEI. CDR3 loop: CASRVTGGAGELFF. CDR3 sequence (DNA): TGTGCCAGCAGGGTCACGGGAGGGGCCGGGGAGCTGTTTTTT.

The chain links TRBV7-8 to TRBJ2-2; D might be TRBD1 (6 bases). V was cut by 4 bases and J by 5 bases, with 20 bases left in between. This CDR3 region has 17 residues. Germline lookup yields CDR1 SGHVS and CDR2 FQNEAQ. CDR3 bases: TGTGCCAGCAGCTGGGGGAACTACAGGGTTTCAACCGGGGAGCTGTTTTTT. It codes for CASSWGNYRVSTGELFF.

This clone was seen more than once but under ten times. Other nucleotide sequences from this sample produce the same CDR3. V is TRBV4-2 and J is TRBJ1-6, with D perhaps TRBD1 (6 bases). CDR3 length equals 15 residues. CDR1 and CDR2 from the germline V gene are LGHNA and YNFKEQ. The ends were cut back, 1 base at V and 8 bases at J, with 12 bases in the middle. The CDR3: CASSQGQGTHSPLHF. In DNA form, the CDR3 reads TGTGCCAGCAGCCAAGGCCAGGGGACGCATTCACCCCTCCACTTT.

This chain joins TRBV6-6 and TRBJ2-1, with 7 bases fitting TRBD1. CDR3 length equals 13 residues. The V gene's germline CDR1 is MNHNY and CDR2 SVGAGI (reference sequence). V shed 6 bases, J shed 3 bases, and the junction held 2 bases outside the gene matches. In nucleotides, the CDR3 is TGTGCCAGCAGACCAGGGGGCTACAATGAGCAGTTCTTC. This translates into CASRPGGYNEQFF.

This chain links TRBV7-6 with TRBJ2-5; TRBD2 aligns across 12 bases. CDR1 and CDR2 (germline): SGHVS, FNYEAQ. With V trimmed by 1 base and J by 1 base, 4 bases remained unmatched. CDR3 length: 17 amino acids. CDR3 sequence reads: CASSLGGLAGLQETQYF. CDR3 bases: TGTGCCAGCAGCTTAGGGGGACTAGCGGGCCTCCAAGAGACCCAGTACTTC.

The CDR3 loop reads CASSWTGGVIYGYTF. DNA for the CDR3: TGTGCCAGCAGTTGGACAGGGGGCGTGATCTATGGCTACACCTTC. This chain uses TRBV5-8 with TRBJ1-2; 11 bases match TRBD1. J lost 4 bases, V lost 5 bases, and 7 bases had no gene match. This CDR3 is built from 15 residues. The germline V gene encodes CDR1 SGHTS and CDR2 YDEGEE. The complete variable domain, with remaining parts taken from reference TRBV5-8 and TRBJ1-2, reads EAGVTQSPTHLIKTRGQQATLRCSPISGHTSVYWYQQALGLGLQFLLWYDEGEERNRGNFPPRFSGRQFPNYSSELNVNALELEDSALYLCASSWTGGVIYGYTFGSGTRLTVV.

The chain is built from TRBV6-5 and TRBJ1-2; TRBD1 is a possible D gene (6 bases). Germline values: CDR1 MNHEY, CDR2 SVGAGI. Deletions cut 5 bases from V and 4 bases from J, with 17 bases between. The CDR3 runs 15 residues. This CDR3 is CASSAGTPSSYGYTF. CDR3 bases: TGTGCCAGCAGTGCCGGGACACCCTCCTCCTATGGCTACACCTTC.

The V and J genes are TRBV9 and TRBJ1-4; D is possibly TRBD1 (5 bases). The CDR3 contains 17 residues. Trimming cost V 3 bases and J 4 bases, with 19 bases left between them. The germline V gene encodes CDR1 SGDLS and CDR2 YYNGEE. The CDR3 nucleotides are TGTGCCAGCAGCGCGGAGGGTGGGGCAGCAATTAATGAAAAACTGTTTTTT. It encodes CASSAEGGAAINEKLFF. The variable domain in full, with the rest retrieved from reference TRBV9 and TRBJ1-4, is DSGVTQTPKHLITATGQRVTLRCSPRSGDLSVYWYQQSLDQGLQFLIQYYNGEERAKGNILERFSAQQFPDLHSELNLSSLELGDSALYFCASSAEGGAAINEKLFFGSGTQLSVL.

The rearrangement joins TRBV5-6 to TRBJ2-5, with TRBD2 identical over 12 bases. With V trimmed by 2 bases and J by 0 bases, 5 bases remained unmatched. The germline V gene has CDR1 SGHDT and CDR2 YYEEEE. The CDR3 has 17 residues. CDR3 loop: CASSLLAGGRYQETQYF. The CDR3 DNA follows: TGTGCCAGCAGCTTACTAGCGGGGGGCCGGTACCAAGAGACCCAGTACTTC.

The chain has TRBV2 and TRBJ2-1; 7 positions agree with TRBD2. In germline, CDR1 is SNHLY, CDR2 FYNNEI. The junction had 6 bases not matched to a gene; V was cut back by 4 bases and J by 3 bases. This CDR3 region has 15 residues. The DNA for the CDR3 is TGTGCCAGCAGTGGGCGGCGCGGGGGCTACAATGAGCAGTTCTTC. Translated, it gives CASSGRRGGYNEQFF.

The J gene is TRBJ1-2, the V gene TRBV7-8; 8 nucleotides agree with TRBD1. With V trimmed by 2 bases and J by 4 bases, 6 bases remained unmatched. In germline, CDR1 is SGHVS, CDR2 FQNEAQ. The CDR3 spans 15 residues. The CDR3: CASSLWAGGSYGYTF. CDR3 coding DNA: TGTGCCAGCAGCTTATGGGCAGGGGGCAGCTATGGCTACACCTTC.

V usage is TRBV5-1 and J usage is TRBJ2-3; 8 bases agree with TRBD2. With V trimmed by 1 base and J by 0 bases, 7 bases remained unmatched. This CDR3 is 17 amino acids long. Germline V gene lookup returns CDR1 SGHRS and CDR2 YFSETQ. The CDR3 region is CASSLPAGAISTDTQYF. Written as DNA, the CDR3 is TGCGCCAGCAGCTTGCCAGCGGGGGCGATTAGCACAGATACGCAGTATTTT.

The chain links TRBV9 to TRBJ2-7, with TRBD1 matching 8 bases. CDR1 and CDR2 from the germline V gene are SGDLS and YYNGEE. The CDR3 sequence is 13 residues long. The V gene end was trimmed by 3 bases and the J gene end by 4 bases; junction bases not matched to a gene: 3. The CDR3 coding sequence is TGTGCCAGCAGCGAAAGGACAGGGTACGAGCAGTACTTC. It codes for CASSERTGYEQYF.

The J gene is TRBJ1-5, the V gene TRBV6-5; D gene uncertain. The CDR3 spans 15 residues. CDR1 is MNHEY and CDR2 is SVGAGI in the germline V gene. Trimming stripped 0 bases from V and 2 bases from J, with 8 bases between. The CDR3 region is CASSYSGERNQPQHF. Written as DNA, the CDR3 is TGTGCCAGCAGTTACTCCGGGGAGCGCAATCAGCCCCAGCATTTT.

J is TRBJ2-7 and V is TRBV25-1; D uncertain. CDR1 and CDR2 (germline): MGHDK, SYGVNS. CDR3 length: 13 amino acids. Trimming stripped 6 bases from V and 3 bases from J, with 12 bases between. CDR3 bases: TGTGCCAGCAGCGACTCAGCGTTCTACGAGCAGTACTTC. Amino acids: CASSDSAFYEQYF.

This clone was seen only once. The J gene is TRBJ2-7, the V gene TRBV7-9, with D tentatively TRBD2 (5 bases). The V and J ends lost 11 bases and 7 bases respectively, with 18 bases between them. CDR3 length: 12 amino acids. Per the germline V gene, CDR1 is SEHNR and CDR2 is FQNEAQ (reference sequence). The CDR3 nucleotides are TGTGCCCTTCCAGGAAGGTCGGGGGAGCAGTACTTC. It encodes CALPGRSGEQYF.